This T cell receptor beta chain derives from a study of technical replicates of blood from a handful of donors. V lost 3 bases to trimming and J lost 8 bases, with 11 bases between them. The germline CDR1 and CDR2 sequences are WNHNN and SYGVQD (reference sequence). The CDR3 loop spans 13 amino acids. Clones were sequenced by immunoSEQ multiplex PCR, and TCRdb holds only the in-frame ones, with some missing. The sample shows about 75,000 clones, roughly 92% of them seen only once. V usage is TRBV10-1 and J usage is TRBJ2-1; a possible D gene is TRBD2 (5 bases). Material: T cells isolated from PBMCs. The receptor comes from a human donor in good health. CDR3 loop: CASSDPGADEQFF. The CDR3 nucleotides read TGCGCCAGCAGTGACCCCGGAGCGGATGAGCAGTTCTTC.